The 32 T cell receptor beta chains listed next were all sequenced from one sample in a study of technical replicates of blood from a few donors. This table comes from immunoSEQ multiplex PCR, and its TCRdb copy is limited to in-frame clones, with some not included. The sample lists roughly 90,000 clones; roughly 95% were seen once. Sequencing was done on a sample of T cells isolated from PBMCs. The receptors stem from a human donor in good health.

The DNA for the CDR3 is TGTGCCAGCAGCGTTGGGACTAGCAGCACCTACGAGCAGTACTTC. Translating gives CASSVGTSSTYEQYF. The rearrangement links TRBV9 to TRBJ2-7; 9 bases agree with TRBD2. With 2 bases clipped from V and 2 bases from J, the junction kept 5 bases outside the gene matches. The CDR3 covers 15 residues. Germline values: CDR1 SGDLS, CDR2 YYNGEE.

This chain connects TRBV19 to TRBJ1-1; D ambiguous. Trimming cost V 7 bases and J 7 bases, with 10 bases left between them. CDR3 length: 11 residues. Germline assignment: CDR1 LNHDA and CDR2 SQIVND (reference sequence). CDR3: CASMGPGEAFF. In nucleotides, the CDR3 is TGTGCCAGTATGGGTCCGGGTGAAGCTTTCTTT.

The chain links TRBV18 to TRBJ2-1; D unclear. Germline loops: CDR1 KGHSH, CDR2 LQKENI. V lost 2 bases to trimming and J lost 10 bases, with 12 bases between them. This CDR3 has 13 amino acids. The CDR3 is CASSPSGGWEQFF. The CDR3 DNA follows: TGTGCCAGCTCACCATCGGGTGGCTGGGAGCAGTTCTTC.

The J gene is TRBJ2-1, the V gene TRBV7-2; 9 bases are shared with TRBD2. The CDR3 is made up of 14 amino acids. The J segment lost 15 bases and the V segment lost 5 bases, leaving 14 bases of the junction unmatched. Germline V gene sequence: CDR1 SGHTA, CDR2 FQGNSA. This chain's CDR3 is CASSLIAGEGRGFF. CDR3 DNA sequence: TGTGCCAGCAGCCTTATAGCGGGGGAAGGCCGGGGGTTCTTC.

CDR3 amino acids: CASSFRPSSYEQYF. The CDR3 DNA follows: TGTGCCAGCAGCTTCCGCCCCTCCAGTTACGAGCAGTACTTC. The rearrangement uses TRBV13 and TRBJ2-7; D call uncertain. V lost 3 bases and J lost 4, with 13 bases in between. CDR1 and CDR2 (germline): PRHDT, FYEKMQ (reference sequence). The CDR3 length is 14 residues.

The chain uses TRBV5-5 and TRBJ2-3, with TRBD2 identical over 11 bases. The CDR3 runs 16 residues. The V segment lost 2 bases and the J segment 4 bases; nucleotides outside the gene matches: 6. Looked up from germline, CDR1 is SGHKS and CDR2 is YYEKEE (reference sequence). CDR3: CASSLQLAGAADTQYF. The CDR3 DNA sequence: TGTGCCAGCAGCTTACAACTAGCGGGAGCGGCAGATACGCAGTATTTT. Variable domain in full (rest from reference TRBV5-5 and TRBJ2-3): DAGVTQSPTHLIKTRGQQVTLRCSPISGHKSVSWYQQVLGQGPQFIFQYYEKEERGRGNFPDRFSARQFPNYSSELNVNALLLGDSALYLCASSLQLAGAADTQYFGPGTRLTVL.

The J gene is TRBJ2-1, the V gene TRBV7-3, with D unclear. Germline V gives CDR1 SGHTA, CDR2 FQGTGA. The CDR3 has 12 amino acids. V was cut by 6 bases and J by 9 bases, with 12 bases left in between. The CDR3 loop is CASRSARVEQFF. The CDR3 nucleotides are TGTGCCAGCAGGTCGGCTCGGGTTGAGCAGTTCTTC.

The chain has TRBV6-5 and TRBJ2-2; 9 bases match TRBD2. V shed 6 bases and J 3 bases; nucleotides not matched to a gene: 5. The CDR3 has 15 residues. Germline assignment: CDR1 MNHEY and CDR2 SVGAGI. CDR3 sequence: CASRRGLAYTGELFF. The CDR3 DNA reads as TGTGCCAGCAGAAGGGGACTAGCCTACACCGGGGAGCTGTTTTTT.

This sequence joins TRBV10-3 and TRBJ2-5; possible D gene TRBD2, 5 bases. Germline loops: CDR1 ENHRY, CDR2 SYGVKD. The CDR3 is 10 amino acids. Trimming left V 10 bases short and J 5 bases short, with 8 bases between. Written as DNA, the CDR3 is TGTGCCACCCGGGATGAGACCCAGTACTTC. Translated: CATRDETQYF.

The chain carries TRBV14 and TRBJ1-2; D not certain. Per germline, CDR1 SGHDN and CDR2 FVKESK. The length of the CDR3 is 15 residues. The V and J ends lost 4 bases and 4 bases respectively, with 16 bases between them. The CDR3 DNA follows: TGTGCCAGCAGCCGAGGTGGCAGGACTATCTATGGCTACACCTTC. Its translation is CASSRGGRTIYGYTF.

The chain combines TRBV6-6 with TRBJ2-7; 13 nucleotides align to TRBD2. The V gene end was trimmed by 6 bases and the J gene end by 3 bases; junction bases not matched to a gene: 2. Germline assignment: CDR1 MNHNY and CDR2 SVGAGI (reference sequence). CDR3 length: 14 amino acids. CDR3 DNA: TGTGCCAGCAGCCGGACTAGCGGGAGCTACGAGCAGTACTTC. The encoded protein is CASSRTSGSYEQYF.

This clone appeared a few times. The genes are TRBV9 and TRBJ2-5, with D possibly matching TRBD1 (6 bases). CDR3 length equals 15 residues. Trimming took 0 bases from V and 5 from J, leaving 14 bases between them. Germline V gene lookup returns CDR1 SGDLS and CDR2 YYNGEE. CDR3 DNA sequence: TGTGCCAGCAGCGTAGGTCCAGGGGCGTGGGAGACCCAGTACTTC. Protein product: CASSVGPGAWETQYF.

The V gene is TRBV27, the J gene TRBJ1-2; D is perhaps TRBD1 (5 bases). CDR1 is MNHEY, CDR2 SMNVEV, per germline (reference sequence). The CDR3 consists of 14 residues. V lost 8 bases and J 6 bases, leaving 19 bases between the germline ends. The DNA for the CDR3 is TGTGCCAGCTCCTTCCGGGACTCTAGGGATGGCTACACCTTC. Its translation is CASSFRDSRDGYTF.

The chain has TRBV6-5 and TRBJ2-3; maybe TRBD2 (6 bases). Deletions cut 11 bases from V and 6 bases from J, with 21 bases between. Germline V gene data show CDR1 as MNHEY and CDR2 as SVGAGI. The CDR3 runs to 14 residues. CDR3 region: CAAPPLAGRDTQYF. In DNA form, the CDR3 reads TGTGCCGCACCCCCCTTAGCTGGGAGGGATACGCAGTATTTT.

The V gene is TRBV5-6, the J gene TRBJ2-1; 12 bases line up with TRBD2. The CDR3 sequence is 18 residues long. V was pared by 4 bases and J by 0 bases, with 8 bases of the junction left unmatched. Germline V gene lookup returns CDR1 SGHDT and CDR2 YYEEEE. The CDR3 DNA is TGTGCCAGCAGCCCAGGGACTAGCGGGCTAAGCTCCTACAATGAGCAGTTCTTC. It translates to CASSPGTSGLSSYNEQFF.

This clone was recorded once. The chain couples TRBV27 to TRBJ2-7; D call uncertain. Deletions cut 5 bases from V and 6 bases from J, with 8 bases between. Germline-derived CDR1 and CDR2 are MNHEY and SMNVEV (reference sequence). The CDR3 has 11 residues. CDR3: CASSLPPEQYF. For the CDR3, the DNA is TGTGCCAGCAGTCTTCCCCCCGAGCAGTACTTC.

The V call is TRBV5-8, the J call TRBJ2-2; no clear D gene. The germline CDR1 and CDR2 sequences are SGHTS and YDEGEE. The CDR3 runs to 14 residues. V lost 6 bases, J lost 2 bases, and 11 bases lay in between. The CDR3 region is CASNSQLNTGELFF. Here the CDR3 DNA reads TGTGCCAGCAACTCCCAATTAAACACCGGGGAGCTGTTTTTT.

This chain uses TRBV12-5 with TRBJ1-2; tentative D call: TRBD1 (6 bases). V was shortened by 7 bases and J by 5 bases, with 14 bases between the two germline ends. The germline gives CDR1 LGHNT, CDR2 FRNRAP. The CDR3 covers 13 residues. The CDR3 DNA follows: TGTGCTAGTGACCGGGGGGGCCTATATGGCTACACCTTC. Protein product: CASDRGGLYGYTF.

The V and J genes are TRBV5-5 and TRBJ1-5; D remains unclear. Per germline, CDR1 SGHKS and CDR2 YYEKEE (reference sequence). Trimming stripped 6 bases from V and 1 base from J, with 14 bases between. This CDR3 region has 15 residues. CDR3 nucleotide sequence: TGTGCCAGCACCCGGGATTGGGGAAGCAATCAGCCCCAGCATTTT. This encodes CASTRDWGSNQPQHF.

The chain has TRBV6-5 and TRBJ2-2; 10 positions match TRBD1. The length of the CDR3 is 15 residues. Germline CDR1 is MNHEY and CDR2 is SVGAGI. The V segment lost 7 bases and the J segment 6 bases; nucleotides outside the gene matches: 8. The DNA for the CDR3 is TGTGCCAGCACCCCCGGGACAGGGGTCGCCGGGGAGCTGTTTTTT. This sequence encodes CASTPGTGVAGELFF.

The chain recombines TRBV4-1 with TRBJ1-2, with 7 bases aligning to TRBD1. Germline V gene data show CDR1 as MGHRA and CDR2 as YSYEKL. V lost 0 bases and J lost 5; bases outside the gene matches: 6. The CDR3 extends over 15 amino acids. The CDR3 nucleotides read TGCGCCAGCAGCCAAGAGGACAGGAGGGAGTATGGCTACACCTTC. This translates into CASSQEDRREYGYTF.

The chain uses TRBV7-6 and TRBJ2-7; 10 bases map to TRBD1. This CDR3 spans 14 amino acids. Germline CDR1 is SGHVS and CDR2 is FNYEAQ. Trimming at V came to 6 bases and at J to 3 bases, leaving 5 bases not matched to a gene. In DNA form, the CDR3 reads TGTGCCAGCAGTTACGGGACAGGGGACTACGAGCAGTACTTC. Translated, it gives CASSYGTGDYEQYF. The full variable domain, its missing parts supplied by reference TRBV7-6 and TRBJ2-7, is GAGVSQSPRYKVTKRGQDVALRCDPISGHVSLYWYRQALGQGPEFLTYFNYEAQQDKSGLPNDRFSAERPEGSISTLTIQRTEQRDSAMYRCASSYGTGDYEQYFGPGTRLTVT.

This chain links TRBV7-9 with TRBJ2-1, with D possibly being TRBD2 (6 bases). The CDR3 has 14 amino acids. Germline CDR1 is SEHNR and CDR2 is FQNEAQ (reference sequence). V was pared by 6 bases and J by 8 bases, with 17 bases between. CDR3: CASRMTSLYDEQFF. The CDR3 DNA follows: TGTGCCAGCAGGATGACTAGTCTATACGATGAGCAGTTCTTC.

V is TRBV28 and J is TRBJ2-3, with TRBD2 matching over 10 bases. Germline V gene lookup returns CDR1 MDHEN and CDR2 SYDVKM. V dropped 3 bases and J dropped 2; count of bases not matched to a gene: 5. The CDR3 has 16 residues. The CDR3 DNA reads as TGTGCCAGCAGTTTGCCCACTAGCGGGAACACAGATACGCAGTATTTT. Its protein product is CASSLPTSGNTDTQYF. The whole variable domain, remainder taken from reference TRBV28 and TRBJ2-3, is DVKVTQSSRYLVKRTGEKVFLECVQDMDHENMFWYRQDPGLGLRLIYFSYDVKMKEKGDIPEGYSVSREKKERFSLILESASTNQTSMYLCASSLPTSGNTDTQYFGPGTRLTVL.

The V gene is TRBV6-5, the J gene TRBJ1-2, with 7 bases that match TRBD1. In germline, CDR1 is MNHEY, CDR2 SVGAGI. J gave up 8 bases and V 5 bases, and 11 bases lay outside the gene matches. The CDR3 has 14 residues. The CDR3 DNA sequence: TGTGCCAGCAGTCAAGTAGGGACAGACGTGGGCTACACCTTC. It encodes CASSQVGTDVGYTF.

This clone was seen once. The rearrangement joins TRBV7-9 to TRBJ2-7; D remains ambiguous. V was clipped by 1 base and J by 9 bases, with 13 bases between them. From germline, CDR1 is SEHNR and CDR2 FQNEAQ (reference sequence). The CDR3 covers 13 residues. CDR3 residues: CASSLVSHSGQYF. The CDR3 DNA reads TGTGCCAGCAGCTTAGTATCCCATAGTGGGCAGTACTTC.

DNA of the CDR3: TGCGCCAGCGCAAGCACAGGCCGGCAAGAGACCCAGTACTTC. This encodes CASASTGRQETQYF. The chain joins TRBV5-1 to TRBJ2-5; maybe TRBD1 (5 bases). Germline lookup yields CDR1 SGHRS and CDR2 YFSETQ. The CDR3 is made up of 14 amino acids. V dropped 7 bases and J dropped 2 bases, with 15 bases sitting between them.

The chain couples TRBV28 to TRBJ2-7; TRBD2 matches at 9 bases. Losses at the gene ends were 6 bases for V and 2 bases for J; bases not matched to a gene: 5. The CDR3 has 14 amino acids. Germline V gene data show CDR1 as MDHEN and CDR2 as SYDVKM. The CDR3 sequence: CASRASGTPYEQYF. CDR3 DNA: TGTGCCAGCAGAGCTAGCGGGACCCCCTACGAGCAGTACTTC.

V and J are TRBV7-2 and TRBJ2-1; 8 bases line up with TRBD1. Unmatched junction bases numbered 11, after V lost 2 bases and J lost 8 bases. The CDR3 spans 16 residues. Germline V gives CDR1 SGHTA, CDR2 FQGNSA. CDR3 nucleotides: TGTGCCAGCAGCTTATTGAGGACAGGGATCCTTGATGAGCAGTTCTTC. Amino acid sequence: CASSLLRTGILDEQFF.

This clone was seen a single time. In nucleotides, the CDR3 is TGTGCCAGCAGTATCGGGCAGGGTCGAGACGAGCAGTACTTC. Translating it yields CASSIGQGRDEQYF. V is TRBV6-5 and J is TRBJ2-7; TRBD1 might be the D (5 bases). This CDR3 contains 14 residues. V dropped 5 bases and J dropped 5 bases, with 16 bases sitting between them. Germline V lookup: CDR1 MNHEY, CDR2 SVGAGI.

The chain carries TRBV6-6 and TRBJ1-4; tentatively, D is TRBD1 (5 bases). Germline loops: CDR1 MNHNY, CDR2 SVGAGI (reference sequence). Trimming stripped 6 bases from V and 11 bases from J, with 25 bases between. CDR3 length: 16 residues. CDR3 region: CASSPLLGTREGKLFF. DNA for the CDR3: TGTGCCAGCAGCCCGCTTTTAGGGACCAGGGAGGGGAAACTGTTTTTT.

A single count supports this clone. This rearrangement joins TRBV19 to TRBJ2-3; D possibly corresponds to TRBD2 (6 bases). V was trimmed by 3 bases and J by 1 base, leaving 11 bases between them. This CDR3 comprises 15 residues. The germline V gene encodes CDR1 LNHDA and CDR2 SQIVND (reference sequence). The CDR3 is CASSIWGTRTDTQYF. CDR3 DNA sequence: TGTGCCAGTAGTATCTGGGGGACTCGCACAGATACGCAGTATTTT.